Presented here are 8 T cell receptor beta chains from one specimen sequenced in a study of T cell changes during pregnancy in multiple sclerosis. Repertoires were generated with immunoSEQ multiplex PCR, while TCRdb's copy carries only in-frame clones and drops some. The sample contains more than 85,000 clones, 90% to 95% of which appear only once. This specimen was peripheral blood, taken in the second trimester of pregnancy. The receptor source for this set is a female donor with multiple sclerosis, enrolled in a pregnancy study.

This chain links TRBV10-3 with TRBJ1-1; D not certain. The ends were cut back, 7 bases at V and 0 bases at J, with 9 bases in the middle. Germline lookup yields CDR1 ENHRY and CDR2 SYGVKD. This CDR3 is built from 13 residues. The CDR3 DNA sequence: TGTGCCATCAAGCACAGATTGAACACTGAAGCTTTCTTT. Amino acid sequence: CAIKHRLNTEAFF.

The rearrangement joins TRBV9 to TRBJ2-1; no definite D call. V dropped 1 base and J dropped 10 bases, with 18 bases sitting between them. The CDR3 spans 15 residues. CDR1 is SGDLS, CDR2 YYNGEE, per germline. This chain's CDR3 is CASSVLNSPLQEQFF. The CDR3 coding sequence is TGTGCCAGCAGCGTATTAAATTCCCCCCTACAGGAGCAGTTCTTC. Filled out from reference TRBV9 and TRBJ2-1, the complete variable domain reads DSGVTQTPKHLITATGQRVTLRCSPRSGDLSVYWYQQSLDQGLQFLIQYYNGEERAKGNILERFSAQQFPDLHSELNLSSLELGDSALYFCASSVLNSPLQEQFFGPGTRLTVL.

The CDR3 nucleotides are TGCGCCAGCAGCCATCCACAGGGTAGCAATGAGCAGTTCTTC. This codes for CASSHPQGSNEQFF. The chain carries TRBV4-1 and TRBJ2-1; tentative D call: TRBD1 (6 bases). Germline-derived CDR1 and CDR2 are MGHRA and YSYEKL. Trimming removed 3 bases at V and 6 bases at J, with 12 bases between. This CDR3 has 14 residues.

The chain carries TRBV5-4 and TRBJ1-1; TRBD1 agrees at 7 bases. Per germline, CDR1 SGHNT and CDR2 YYREEE (reference sequence). J gave up 6 bases and V 4 bases, and 6 bases lay outside the gene matches. The CDR3 is 13 residues long. DNA for the CDR3: TGTGCCAGCAGCACCCAACAGGGGTCTGAAGCTTTCTTT. Translating gives CASSTQQGSEAFF.

This clone was seen more than once but under ten times. V gene TRBV25-1 combines with J gene TRBJ1-2, with 7 positions matching TRBD1. V was clipped by 3 bases and J by 4 bases; unmatched bases: 2. The germline V gene has CDR1 MGHDK and CDR2 SYGVNS. This CDR3 spans 13 amino acids. The CDR3 region is CASSDGQVYGYTF. The CDR3 bases are TGTGCCAGCAGTGACGGACAGGTCTATGGCTACACCTTC.

The chain recombines TRBV10-3 with TRBJ1-1; D not certain. The CDR3 has 14 residues. Trimming removed 0 bases at V and 11 bases at J, with 16 bases between. Germline V gene sequence: CDR1 ENHRY, CDR2 SYGVKD. The CDR3 region is CAISESNGGRMAFF. The CDR3, as DNA: TGTGCCATCAGTGAGTCGAACGGAGGAAGAATGGCTTTCTTT.

This clone was recorded once. The V gene is TRBV7-9, the J gene TRBJ1-5; 7 bases agree with TRBD1. The V gene's germline CDR1 is SEHNR and CDR2 FQNEAQ (reference sequence). The CDR3 has 15 amino acids. V lost 5 bases, J lost 3 bases, and 7 bases stayed unmatched. DNA of the CDR3: TGTGCCAGCAGCCAAGGCGACAGGGACAATCAGCCCCAGCATTTT. As protein: CASSQGDRDNQPQHF.

The chain couples TRBV19 to TRBJ1-1; 7 nucleotides agree with TRBD1. Germline CDR1 LNHDA, CDR2 SQIVND (reference sequence). Trimming took 7 bases from V and 1 from J; bases not matched to a gene: 6. The CDR3 totals 14 residues. CDR3 in amino acids: CASTLQGGNTEAFF. The CDR3 DNA reads TGTGCCAGTACCCTTCAGGGGGGGAACACTGAAGCTTTCTTT.